In its sample, the clone carrying this T cell receptor (beta chain) was seen once. Its antigen is unidentified. Uncontrolled infections, pregnancy, lactation or other autoimmune diseases led to patient exclusion. Clinicians made diagnoses from clinical symptoms, serum thyroxine, TRAb, thyroid ultrasound and orbital computed tomography. For repertoire sequencing, the TCR beta CDR3 regions were amplified from RNA transcripts. An initial RT-PCR round employing HTBI primers preceded a second-round multiplex PCR. TCRdb ran MiXCR on the multiplex PCR reads and lists one entry per CDR3 protein. The sample holds over a million distinct CDR3 sequences, about 36% seen once. The sample comes from a study of Graves' ophthalmopathy and Graves' hyperthyroidism. Broader study findings: Among thyroid clonotypes expanded above 0.001 frequency, most also appeared in blood. Ophthalmopathy could be told apart from stable hyperthyroidism by a 13-signature model (approximately 91% sensitivity, around 80% specificity).

The CDR3 has 11 amino acids. CDR1 and CDR2 (germline): MNHEY, SMNVEV (reference sequence). The sample was peripheral blood or thyroid tissue (not recorded which). This clonotype was obtained from an adult man with Graves' hyperthyroidism. The genes are TRBV27 and TRBJ2-5; TRBD2 aligns across 7 bases. The CDR3 coding sequence is TGTGCTACGGGAGGAGTGGAGACCCAGTACTTC. It codes for CATGGVETQYF.